Listed below are T cell receptor beta chains from one sample, sequenced in a study of T cells expressing NK-cell markers. Reprocessing the 5' RACE reads, TCRdb reports a single entry for every CDR3 protein and omits DNA. This repertoire includes about 410,000 distinct CDR3 sequences. Sequencing was done on a sample of blood T cells: a sorted CD56 or NKG2C T cell subset, CD4+ or CD8+ T cells, or bulk PBMC T cells (not recorded which). The receptors originated from a woman aged 50 to 65 in good health. Both conserved end residues are part of each CDR3.

CASSLWGGRAFEQFF	TRBV27	TRBJ2-1
CSVTQVTEAFF	TRBV29-1	TRBJ1-1
CASSLTGPPLGNEQFF	TRBV5-1	TRBJ2-1
CASSLSSSTNIQYF	TRBV7-9	TRBJ2-4
CASSYRQGAYTEAFF	TRBV5-4	TRBJ1-1
CASSSGTGGSDEQFF	TRBV2	TRBJ2-1
CSVSRGTSGMDTQYF	TRBV29-1	TRBJ2-3
CASSFINQGTEAFF	TRBV5-8	TRBJ1-1
CASSVRTSPVETQYF	TRBV13	TRBJ2-5
CASSLLWEGETQYF	TRBV7-9	TRBJ2-5
CSVEGPLAAGGPDTQYF	TRBV29-1	TRBJ2-3
CASSYRGTRQPQHF	TRBV28	TRBJ1-5
CASSFPGTYEQYF	TRBV7-9	TRBJ2-7
CASVGGAPGYTF	TRBV5-5	TRBJ1-2
CASRPGTSGYEQYF	TRBV6-5	TRBJ2-7
CASSPRAGEHGETQYF	TRBV5-1	TRBJ2-5
CASSYGTGHGYTF	TRBV12-3/TRBV12-4	TRBJ1-2
CSVEETRANEQFF	TRBV29-1	TRBJ2-1
CASSFSGRDGYTF	TRBV12-3/TRBV12-4	TRBJ1-2
CASSLGLAGTDTQYF	TRBV5-1	TRBJ2-3
CASSLRGLVGQETQYF	TRBV6-2/TRBV6-3	TRBJ2-5
CSARDKGLINTGELFF	TRBV20-1	TRBJ2-2
CASSRAQGTKTQYF	TRBV7-9	TRBJ2-5
CASSQGGAYRLSTDTQYF	TRBV3-1	TRBJ2-3
CSARDRDTRAQYF	TRBV20-1	TRBJ2-3
CASSASGTQTGELFF	TRBV6-1	TRBJ2-2
CASSISSAGEQFF	TRBV5-1	TRBJ2-1
CASTTSTYNEQFF	TRBV5-6	TRBJ2-1
CASSLVTTEAFF	TRBV11-3	TRBJ1-1
CASSQRSVSAGDNEQFF	TRBV4-1	TRBJ2-1
CASSQDSGSIYEQYF	TRBV3-1	TRBJ2-7
CASSRSQGAVTEAFF	TRBV5-6	TRBJ1-1
CASSVPRVAYEQYF	TRBV28	TRBJ2-7
CASSLLPIGSYEQFF	TRBV11-3	TRBJ2-1
CASSQRRGRGNEQFF	TRBV12-3/TRBV12-4	TRBJ2-1
CASSSRLAGPQETQYF	TRBV28	TRBJ2-5
CASSPGRYQDGYTF	TRBV7-9	TRBJ1-2
CATSDLQGSGTDTQYF	TRBV24-1	TRBJ2-3
CASRDPDRTDTQYF	TRBV6-6	TRBJ2-3
CASSQGQGIAKNIQYF	TRBV6-5	TRBJ2-4
CASSLGTSNTRSYNEQFF	TRBV7-9	TRBJ2-1
CASSSPSSQYEQFF	TRBV3-1	TRBJ2-1
CASSFGGDTEAFF	TRBV5-1	TRBJ1-1
CASSLAQRGLSFSGANVLTF	TRBV12-3/TRBV12-4	TRBJ2-6
CASSLEQGTEAFF	TRBV7-8	TRBJ1-1
CATSTGTVMNTEAFF	TRBV15	TRBJ1-1
CASNGAHEGEQFF	TRBV24-1	TRBJ2-1
CASSLRGRVYNEQFF	TRBV5-1	TRBJ2-1
CASSKGRTGGGHGEQYF	TRBV21-1	TRBJ2-7
CASRIQGVHSPLHF	TRBV28	TRBJ1-6
CASSLLPEGASSHNEQFF	TRBV12-3/TRBV12-4	TRBJ2-1